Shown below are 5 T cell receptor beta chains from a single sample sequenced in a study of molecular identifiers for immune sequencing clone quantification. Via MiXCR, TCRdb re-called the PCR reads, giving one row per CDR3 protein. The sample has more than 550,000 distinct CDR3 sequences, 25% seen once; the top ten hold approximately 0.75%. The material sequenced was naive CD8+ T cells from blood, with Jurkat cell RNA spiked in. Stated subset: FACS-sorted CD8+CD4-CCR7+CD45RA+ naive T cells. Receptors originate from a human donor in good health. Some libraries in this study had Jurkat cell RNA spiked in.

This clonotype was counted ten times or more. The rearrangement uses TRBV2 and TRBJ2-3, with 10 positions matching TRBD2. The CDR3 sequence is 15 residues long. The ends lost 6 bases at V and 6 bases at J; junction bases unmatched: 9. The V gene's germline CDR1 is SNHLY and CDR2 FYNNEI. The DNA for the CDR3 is TGTGCCAGCAGCAGTAGCGGGGGGCCTGGGGATACGCAGTATTTT. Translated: CASSSSGGPGDTQYF. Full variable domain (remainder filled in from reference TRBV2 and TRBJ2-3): EPEVTQTPSHQVTQMGQEVILRCVPISNHLYFYWYRQILGQKVEFLVSFYNNEISEKSEIFDDQFSVERPDGSNFTLKIRSTKLEDSAMYFCASSSSGGPGDTQYFGPGTRLTVL.

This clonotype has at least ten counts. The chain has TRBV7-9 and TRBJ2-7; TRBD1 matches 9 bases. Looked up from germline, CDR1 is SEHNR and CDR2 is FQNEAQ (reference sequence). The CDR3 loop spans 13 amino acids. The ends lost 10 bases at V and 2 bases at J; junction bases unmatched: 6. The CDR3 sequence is CATDRGAAYEQYF. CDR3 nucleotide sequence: TGTGCCACCGACAGGGGGGCCGCCTACGAGCAGTACTTC.

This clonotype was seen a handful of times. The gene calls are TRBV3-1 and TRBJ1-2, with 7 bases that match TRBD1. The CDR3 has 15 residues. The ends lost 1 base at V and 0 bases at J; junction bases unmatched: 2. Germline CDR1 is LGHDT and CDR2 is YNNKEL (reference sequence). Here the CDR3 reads CASSQGQGTNYGYTF. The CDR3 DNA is TGTGCCAGCAGCCAAGGACAGGGAACTAACTATGGCTACACCTTC.

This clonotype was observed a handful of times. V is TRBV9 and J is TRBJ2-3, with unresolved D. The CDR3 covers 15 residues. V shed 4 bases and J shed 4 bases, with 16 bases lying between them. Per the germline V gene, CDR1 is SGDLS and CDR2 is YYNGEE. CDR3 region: CASSPVGLVADTQYF. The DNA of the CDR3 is TGTGCCAGCAGCCCTGTCGGGTTAGTTGCAGATACGCAGTATTTT.

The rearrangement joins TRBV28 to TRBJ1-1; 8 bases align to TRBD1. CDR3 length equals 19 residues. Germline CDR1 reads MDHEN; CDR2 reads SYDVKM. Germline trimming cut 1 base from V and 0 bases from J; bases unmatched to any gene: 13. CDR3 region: CASSLSIWGTGALNTEAFF. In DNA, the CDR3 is TGTGCCAGCAGTTTATCTATATGGGGGACAGGCGCACTGAACACTGAAGCTTTCTTT.